The 8 T cell receptor beta chains given below trace back to one sample, sequenced in a study of molecular identifiers for immune sequencing clone quantification. One entry per CDR3 protein, called by TCRdb with MiXCR from the PCR reads. Among under 350,000 distinct CDR3 sequences listed, about 23% were seen once. The specimen was naive CD8+ T cells from blood, with Jurkat cell RNA spiked in. The subset is: FACS-sorted CD8+CD4-CCR7+CD45RA+ naive T cells. Receptor source: a human donor in good health. Some libraries in this study had Jurkat cell RNA spiked in.

This clonotype was observed a handful of times. The chain links TRBV24-1 to TRBJ2-2, with 9 positions matching TRBD2. The CDR3 consists of 18 residues. Germline assignment: CDR1 KGHDR and CDR2 SFDVKD. J lost 5 bases, V lost 3 bases, and 12 bases had no gene match. The CDR3 DNA sequence: TGTGCCACCAGTGATCCCCCGGGAGTAGCGGGAGAAACCGGGGAGCTGTTTTTT. Its translation: CATSDPPGVAGETGELFF.

This sequence joins TRBV19 and TRBJ1-2, with 8 nucleotides matching TRBD1. The germline gives CDR1 LNHDA, CDR2 SQIVND (reference sequence). With 1 base clipped from V and 7 bases from J, the junction kept 8 bases outside the gene matches. This CDR3 contains 15 residues. The CDR3 coding sequence is TGTGCCAGTAGTATAGGTACCAGGGGGCTCGTTGGCTACACCTTC. Its translation: CASSIGTRGLVGYTF.

This clonotype was detected only a few times. The rearrangement links TRBV2 to TRBJ1-4; D might be TRBD1 (5 bases). Trimming left V 3 bases short and J 3 bases short, with 8 bases between. The CDR3 is 14 amino acids. Germline V gives CDR1 SNHLY, CDR2 FYNNEI. The CDR3 loop reads CASSDRDPNEKLFF. The CDR3 region has the DNA TGTGCCAGCAGTGACAGGGATCCTAATGAAAAACTGTTTTTT. Combining the CDR3 with reference TRBV2 and TRBJ1-4 gives the whole variable domain EPEVTQTPSHQVTQMGQEVILRCVPISNHLYFYWYRQILGQKVEFLVSFYNNEISEKSEIFDDQFSVERPDGSNFTLKIRSTKLEDSAMYFCASSDRDPNEKLFFGSGTQLSVL.

This clonotype was observed a handful of times. The rearrangement joins TRBV28 to TRBJ2-3, with D perhaps matching TRBD2 (5 bases). Germline V CDR1 and CDR2: MDHEN, SYDVKM. The length of the CDR3 is 20 residues. V was cut by 3 bases and J by 0 bases, with 25 bases left in between. The CDR3 DNA reads as TGTGCCAGCAGTTTTATCGCGGTCCCCATCGCCGGGGATAGCACAGATACGCAGTATTTT. Translation gives CASSFIAVPIAGDSTDTQYF. Combining the CDR3 with reference TRBV28 and TRBJ2-3 gives the whole variable domain DVKVTQSSRYLVKRTGEKVFLECVQDMDHENMFWYRQDPGLGLRLIYFSYDVKMKEKGDIPEGYSVSREKKERFSLILESASTNQTSMYLCASSFIAVPIAGDSTDTQYFGPGTRLTVL.

The chain combines TRBV7-6 with TRBJ2-2, with D unresolved. V gave up 5 bases and J gave up 3 bases, with 13 bases separating them. This CDR3 is 15 amino acids long. CDR1 and CDR2 (germline): SGHVS, FNYEAQ. The CDR3 is CASSRIGQHTGELFF. The CDR3 DNA follows: TGTGCCAGCAGCCGAATAGGGCAACACACCGGGGAGCTGTTTTTT. The full variable domain, in which reference TRBV7-6 and TRBJ2-2 provide the parts outside the CDR3, is GAGVSQSPRYKVTKRGQDVALRCDPISGHVSLYWYRQALGQGPEFLTYFNYEAQQDKSGLPNDRFSAERPEGSISTLTIQRTEQRDSAMYRCASSRIGQHTGELFFGEGSRLTVL.

CDR3: CASSQDRGLARVRGGADTQYF. CDR3 DNA: TGCGCCAGCAGCCAAGACCGGGGACTAGCGAGAGTCCGGGGCGGGGCAGATACGCAGTATTTT. V usage is TRBV4-3 and J usage is TRBJ2-3; 10 positions agree with TRBD2. J gave up 4 bases and V 0 bases, and 19 bases lay outside the gene matches. CDR1 and CDR2 from the germline V gene are LGHNA and YSLEER. This CDR3 region has 21 residues.

This clonotype came up many times. The rearrangement links TRBV29-1 to TRBJ1-1, with D maybe TRBD1 (5 bases). The germline V and J ends were trimmed by 2 bases and 3 bases, with 13 bases remaining between them. CDR1 and CDR2 (germline): SQVTM, ANQGSEA. The CDR3 sequence is 14 residues long. CDR3 amino acids: CSVERQGRDTEAFF. Written as DNA, the CDR3 is TGCAGCGTTGAAAGGCAGGGTAGGGACACTGAAGCTTTCTTT.

This clonotype has a count of ten or more. This chain joins TRBV12-3 or TRBV12-4 and TRBJ2-4; no reliable D call. The germline V and J ends were trimmed by 5 bases and 0 bases, with 11 bases remaining between them. The CDR3 runs to 15 residues. The CDR3 sequence: CASSPQEIAKNIQYF. CDR3 sequence (DNA): TGTGCCAGCAGTCCTCAGGAGATAGCCAAAAACATTCAGTACTTC.